The sequence of this T cell receptor (beta chain) was determined in a study of shared clonotypes between healthy human individuals. The V and J ends lost 2 bases and 6 bases, in that order; junction bases with no gene match: 12. This CDR3 spans 16 amino acids. CDR1 is MNHNY and CDR2 is SVGAGI in the germline V gene (reference sequence). Sequencing used immunoSEQ multiplex PCR; TCRdb keeps in-frame clones, though not all of them. The repertoire holds approximately 1,500,000 clones, with approximately 98% as singletons. The genes are TRBV6-6 and TRBJ1-1; 7 nucleotides align to TRBD1. The sequenced material came from naive CD4+ T cells sorted from blood. Stated subset: CD45RA+ positively selected. This TCR was sampled from a young man in good health. CDR3 bases: TGTGCCAGCAGTTACCCCGTGGTTGGGACAGCCTCTGAAGCTTTCTTT. Amino acids: CASSYPVVGTASEAFF.